Listed below are T cell receptor beta chains from one sample, sequenced in a study of PD-1 blockade in classical Hodgkin lymphoma. Repertoires were generated with immunoSEQ multiplex PCR, while TCRdb's copy carries only in-frame clones and drops some. The table shows fewer than 90,000 clones, with 89% occurring only once. The sequencing used peripheral blood mononuclear cells (PBMCs), collected at baseline. The receptors were sampled from a human donor with classical Hodgkin lymphoma. Both conserved end residues are part of each CDR3. The D gene is left open where the match is weak. For some rows the clone size is stated as once, few or many, or as a class when expanded; others skip it.

D gene: TRBD2; clone size: once; J gene: TRBJ2-5; V gene: TRBV5-4; CDR3 protein: CASSRGLAGTQGETQYF; CDR3 DNA: TGTGCCAGCAGCCGCGGACTAGCAGGTACTCAAGGGGAGACCCAGTACTTC
D gene: .; clone size: .; J gene: TRBJ2-7; V gene: TRBV28; CDR3 protein: CASMGSGSSYEQYF; CDR3 DNA: TGTGCCAGCATGGGGAGCGGAAGCTCCTACGAGCAGTACTTC
D gene: TRBD2; clone size: .; J gene: TRBJ2-1; V gene: TRBV4-1; CDR3 protein: CASSSTGTSGIGSYNEQFF; CDR3 DNA: TGCGCCAGCAGCTCAACCGGGACTAGCGGGATCGGCTCCTACAATGAGCAGTTCTTC
D gene: TRBD2; clone size: once; J gene: TRBJ2-1; V gene: TRBV5-1; CDR3 protein: CASSLFTSDSYNEQFF; CDR3 DNA: TGCGCCAGCAGCTTGTTTACTAGCGACTCCTACAATGAGCAGTTCTTC
D gene: TRBD1; clone size: .; J gene: TRBJ1-5; V gene: TRBV19; CDR3 protein: CASFAGGYNQPQHF; CDR3 DNA: TGTGCCAGTTTCGCAGGGGGCTACAATCAGCCCCAGCATTTT
D gene: .; clone size: .; J gene: TRBJ1-2; V gene: TRBV4-3; CDR3 protein: CASSQVVGFFDYGYTF; CDR3 DNA: TGCGCCAGCAGCCAAGTGGTTGGGTTCTTTGACTATGGCTACACCTTC
D gene: .; clone size: .; J gene: TRBJ1-5; V gene: TRBV19; CDR3 protein: CASSTSPEQPQHF; CDR3 DNA: TGTGCCAGTAGTACCTCCCCAGAGCAGCCCCAGCATTTT
D gene: .; clone size: .; J gene: TRBJ2-7; V gene: TRBV30; CDR3 protein: CAWEGVPNYEQYF; CDR3 DNA: TGTGCCTGGGAAGGGGTTCCTAACTACGAGCAGTACTTC
D gene: TRBD1; clone size: .; J gene: TRBJ1-2; V gene: TRBV5-6; CDR3 protein: CASSSGQGSGYTF; CDR3 DNA: TGTGCCAGCAGCTCGGGACAGGGAAGTGGCTACACCTTC
D gene: TRBD1; clone size: .; J gene: TRBJ2-3; V gene: TRBV10-3; CDR3 protein: CAISGTTGGAQYF; CDR3 DNA: TGTGCCATCAGTGGGACAACAGGGGGCGCGCAGTATTTT
D gene: .; clone size: .; J gene: TRBJ1-1; V gene: TRBV7-2; CDR3 protein: CASSLGSYTEAFF; CDR3 DNA: TGTGCCAGCAGCTTAGGATCCTACACTGAAGCTTTCTTT
D gene: .; clone size: .; J gene: TRBJ1-4; V gene: TRBV2; CDR3 protein: CASSGQGIANEKLFF; CDR3 DNA: TGTGCCAGCAGTGGGCAGGGGATTGCTAATGAAAAACTGTTTTTT
D gene: .; clone size: .; J gene: TRBJ1-2; V gene: TRBV29-1; CDR3 protein: CSVVGNGYGYTF; CDR3 DNA: TGCAGCGTTGTTGGGAATGGCTATGGCTACACCTTC
D gene: .; clone size: .; J gene: TRBJ1-2; V gene: TRBV6-5; CDR3 protein: CASSYGGAYGYTF; CDR3 DNA: TGTGCCAGCAGTTACGGGGGGGCCTATGGCTACACCTTC
D gene: TRBD1; clone size: .; J gene: TRBJ1-4; V gene: TRBV29-1; CDR3 protein: CSGTGEAEKLFF; CDR3 DNA: TGCAGCGGGACAGGGGAAGCTGAAAAACTGTTTTTT
D gene: TRBD1; clone size: .; J gene: TRBJ2-2; V gene: TRBV2; CDR3 protein: CASSSDRSNTGELFF; CDR3 DNA: TGTGCCAGCAGCTCGGACAGGTCGAACACCGGGGAGCTGTTTTTT
D gene: TRBD1; clone size: .; J gene: TRBJ2-7; V gene: TRBV5-1; CDR3 protein: CASSWGTGRSYEQYF; CDR3 DNA: TGCGCCAGCAGCTGGGGGACAGGGAGGTCCTACGAGCAGTACTTC
D gene: TRBD1; clone size: .; J gene: TRBJ1-3; V gene: TRBV27; CDR3 protein: CASSSGGSGNTIYF; CDR3 DNA: TGTGCCAGCAGTTCAGGGGGCTCTGGAAACACCATATATTTT
D gene: .; clone size: .; J gene: TRBJ1-2; V gene: TRBV28; CDR3 protein: CASSQKANYGYTF; CDR3 DNA: TGTGCCAGCAGTCAGAAGGCTAACTATGGCTACACCTTC
D gene: TRBD1; clone size: once; J gene: TRBJ1-2; V gene: TRBV6-6; CDR3 protein: CASTLTGDGYTF; CDR3 DNA: TGTGCCAGCACCTTGACAGGGGATGGCTACACCTTC
D gene: .; clone size: .; J gene: TRBJ2-1; V gene: TRBV7-8; CDR3 protein: CASSLELAYNEQFF; CDR3 DNA: TGTGCCAGCAGCTTAGAGTTGGCCTACAATGAGCAGTTCTTC
D gene: .; clone size: .; J gene: TRBJ2-3; V gene: TRBV25-1; CDR3 protein: CASSDGVEGTQYF; CDR3 DNA: TGTGCCAGCAGTGACGGCGTGGAGGGTACGCAGTATTTT
D gene: .; clone size: .; J gene: TRBJ1-4; V gene: TRBV2; CDR3 protein: CASSEWGREVFF; CDR3 DNA: TGTGCCAGCAGTGAATGGGGAAGAGAGGTGTTTTTT
D gene: .; clone size: .; J gene: TRBJ2-3; V gene: TRBV28; CDR3 protein: CASSAPRGGPRDTQYF; CDR3 DNA: TGTGCCAGCAGTGCCCCCAGGGGGGGTCCGAGAGATACGCAGTATTTT
D gene: .; clone size: few; J gene: TRBJ1-2; V gene: TRBV4-1; CDR3 protein: CASSHLSRGGEGYTF; CDR3 DNA: TGCGCCAGCAGCCACTTATCCCGGGGGGGAGAGGGCTACACCTTC
D gene: .; clone size: .; J gene: TRBJ2-7; V gene: TRBV19; CDR3 protein: CASSSRRTYEQYF; CDR3 DNA: TGTGCCAGTAGTTCCCGACGGACCTACGAGCAGTACTTC
D gene: .; clone size: .; J gene: TRBJ2-5; V gene: TRBV15; CDR3 protein: CATSRATKAETQYF; CDR3 DNA: TGTGCCACCAGCAGAGCAACCAAGGCGGAGACCCAGTACTTC
D gene: .; clone size: .; J gene: TRBJ1-1; V gene: TRBV29-1; CDR3 protein: CSLTGSLNTEAFF; CDR3 DNA: TGCAGCTTGACGGGCAGCCTGAACACTGAAGCTTTCTTT
D gene: TRBD1; clone size: .; J gene: TRBJ1-1; V gene: TRBV5-1; CDR3 protein: CASSPAGQGGTEAFF; CDR3 DNA: TGCGCCAGCAGCCCGGCAGGCCAGGGGGGCACTGAAGCTTTCTTT
D gene: TRBD2; clone size: few; J gene: TRBJ2-1; V gene: TRBV7-2; CDR3 protein: CASSLTSGPYNEQFF; CDR3 DNA: TGTGCCAGCAGCTTAACTAGCGGACCCTACAATGAGCAGTTCTTC
D gene: .; clone size: .; J gene: TRBJ1-5; V gene: TRBV28; CDR3 protein: CAILDREYSNQPQHF; CDR3 DNA: TGTGCCATACTTGACCGAGAGTATAGCAATCAGCCCCAGCATTTT
D gene: TRBD1; clone size: .; J gene: TRBJ2-1; V gene: TRBV7-9; CDR3 protein: CASSSGQGFYNEQFF; CDR3 DNA: TGTGCCAGCAGCTCGGGACAGGGCTTCTACAATGAGCAGTTCTTC
D gene: TRBD1; clone size: .; J gene: TRBJ2-1; V gene: TRBV27; CDR3 protein: CASSLGTGYNEQFF; CDR3 DNA: TGTGCCAGCAGTTTAGGGACAGGCTACAATGAGCAGTTCTTC